This passage covers 15 T cell receptor beta chains from one sample sequenced in a study of T cells in Graves' hyperthyroidism and ophthalmopathy. Researchers took RNA transcripts and amplified the TCR beta CDR3 regions from them. During a first-round RT-PCR of the TCR CDR3, the HTBI primer set was used. TCRdb itself ran the multiplex PCR reads through MiXCR, one entry per CDR3 protein. The table has roughly 530,000 distinct CDR3 sequences, 17% seen once. Sequencing input: blood. The receptors here all came from a woman aged 18-29 years with Graves' ophthalmopathy.

The V gene is TRBV29-1, the J gene TRBJ1-5; D unresolved. The CDR3 is made up of 13 amino acids. CDR1 is SQVTM, CDR2 ANQGSEA, per germline. The V and J ends lost 6 bases and 3 bases respectively, with 12 bases between them. The CDR3 loop reads CSVVSGFNQPQHF. The DNA for the CDR3 is TGCAGCGTCGTCAGTGGGTTCAATCAGCCCCAGCATTTT.

This clonotype has a count of ten or more. J is TRBJ1-1 and V is TRBV7-6; D is unclear. The CDR3 loop spans 16 amino acids. Germline V gene lookup returns CDR1 SGHVS and CDR2 FNYEAQ. The V end was cut by 1 base, the J end by 4 bases, with 16 bases between. In DNA form, the CDR3 reads TGTGCCAGCAGCTTAGGGGCAGGATTGGGTAGCACTGAAGCTTTCTTT. Translation: CASSLGAGLGSTEAFF.

The J gene is TRBJ2-7, the V gene TRBV9; D remains ambiguous. Trimming removed 0 bases at V and 2 bases at J, with 9 bases between. Germline-derived CDR1 and CDR2 are SGDLS and YYNGEE. The CDR3 is 14 residues long. The DNA for the CDR3 is TGTGCCAGCAGCGTAGATGCCGCAACCTACGAGCAGTACTTC. Its translation: CASSVDAATYEQYF.

This clonotype was observed many times. This chain connects TRBV5-1 to TRBJ1-1, with a weak D call TRBD1 (6 bases). The V and J ends lost 0 bases and 1 base respectively, with 10 bases between them. The CDR3 has 15 amino acids. CDR1 is SGHRS, CDR2 YFSETQ, per germline. CDR3 residues: CASSLEGGRNTEAFF. CDR3 DNA: TGCGCCAGCAGCTTGGAAGGGGGGCGGAACACTGAAGCTTTCTTT.

This clonotype has ten or more counts. The V and J genes are TRBV12-3 or TRBV12-4 and TRBJ2-5; 12 nucleotides match TRBD2. The V gene end was trimmed by 8 bases and the J gene end by 4 bases; junction bases not matched to a gene: 5. The CDR3 totals 14 residues. The DNA for the CDR3 is TGTGCCAGCTCCGGACTAGCGGGAAGAGAGACCCAGTACTTC. It translates to CASSGLAGRETQYF.

Comment on this clonotype: A clone one base away is much larger, so this may be a read error. The V and J genes are TRBV2 and TRBJ1-1; the match to TRBD1 covers 10 bases. The CDR3 length is 16 residues. Germline V gene lookup returns CDR1 SNHLY and CDR2 FYNNEI. The CDR3 sequence is CASSWGQGRGNTETFF. CDR3 DNA: TGTGCCAGCAGTTGGGGACAGGGGCGGGGGAACACTGAAACTTTCTTT.

This clonotype was seen repeatedly, ten times or more. The chain links TRBV13 to TRBJ2-1; a possible D gene is TRBD2 (6 bases). The V end lost 4 bases, the J end lost 0 bases, and 13 bases lay between the germline ends. The CDR3 loop spans 16 amino acids. Germline assignment: CDR1 PRHDT and CDR2 FYEKMQ (reference sequence). The DNA of the CDR3 is TGTGCCAGCAGCTCCCTTATCGGGAGCTCCTACAATGAGCAGTTCTTC. Its protein is CASSSLIGSSYNEQFF.

In this sample, this clonotype turned up a few times. A junction boundary mismatches the germline segment, possibly from a read error. V and J are TRBV5-5 and TRBJ2-1; unclear D gene. Germline CDR1 and CDR2: SGHKS and YYEKEE (reference sequence). This CDR3 region has 17 residues. CDR3 region: CASSPLPTSISYNEQFF. The CDR3 DNA follows: TGCGCCAGCAGCCCGCTTCCTACCTCAATCTCCTACAATGAGCAGTTCTTC.

This clonotype came up many times. The chain has TRBV2 and TRBJ2-1; TRBD2 matches at 8 bases. With V trimmed by 1 base and J by 8 bases, 7 bases remained unmatched. The CDR3 length is 15 residues. The germline V gene has CDR1 SNHLY and CDR2 FYNNEI. The CDR3 DNA sequence: TGTGCCAGCAGTGAAGAGGGACTAGTTACCCATGAGCAGTTCTTC. Translation: CASSEEGLVTHEQFF.

This clonotype was detected many times. V usage is TRBV27 and J usage is TRBJ2-7; tentative D call: TRBD2 (5 bases). The ends were cut back, 3 bases at V and 5 bases at J, with 11 bases in the middle. Germline V gene lookup returns CDR1 MNHEY and CDR2 SMNVEV (reference sequence). The CDR3 has 13 amino acids. This CDR3 reads CASSLNSGDEQYF. CDR3 DNA: TGTGCCAGCAGTTTGAACTCCGGGGACGAGCAGTACTTC.

This clonotype has at least ten counts. The chain links TRBV28 to TRBJ1-1; the D gene is possibly TRBD1 (5 bases). The germline V gene has CDR1 MDHEN and CDR2 SYDVKM. CDR3 length: 15 residues. V lost 6 bases, J lost 3 bases, and 17 bases lay in between. CDR3 loop: CASSGRDPAHTEAFF. The CDR3 DNA is TGTGCCAGCAGCGGCCGGGACCCGGCACACACTGAAGCTTTCTTT.

The V call is TRBV5-1, the J call TRBJ2-7, with D perhaps matching TRBD2 (5 bases). Between the trimmed V and J ends, which lost 4 bases and 7 bases, there was a span of 21 bases. The CDR3 length is 15 residues. Looked up from germline, CDR1 is SGHRS and CDR2 is YFSETQ. In DNA, the CDR3 is TGCGCCAGCAGCCCAGGCCGCGGACCAGCGGTAGAGCAGTACTTC. Protein product: CASSPGRGPAVEQYF.

A remark on this clonotype: At one end, the junction sequence differs from germline, possibly due to a read error. The chain is built from TRBV7-7 and TRBJ1-1; TRBD1 is a possible D gene (6 bases). The CDR3 runs to 13 residues. CDR1 is SSHAT, CDR2 FNYEAQ, per germline (reference sequence). This CDR3 reads CASSLHRETEAFF. The CDR3 DNA follows: TGTGCTAGCAGCTTACACAGGGAGACTGAAGCTTTCTTT.

This chain joins TRBV6-2 or TRBV6-3 and TRBJ1-4; a possible D gene is TRBD1 (6 bases). Germline lookup yields CDR1 MNHEY and CDR2 SVGEGT. Between the trimmed V and J ends, which lost 7 bases and 9 bases, there was a span of 21 bases. The CDR3 runs 15 residues. CDR3 sequence: CASTKKNRVGKKLFF. Written as DNA, the CDR3 is TGTGCCAGCACTAAGAAAAACAGGGTCGGAAAAAAACTGTTTTTT.

Many counts were recorded for this clonotype. Here the CDR3 DNA reads TGTGCCACTGGTAGCGGGATTCTCTACGAGCAGTACTTC. Translated, it gives CATGSGILYEQYF. This chain connects TRBV10-3 to TRBJ2-7; TRBD2 aligns across 8 bases. CDR3 size: 13 residues. The V gene's germline CDR1 is ENHRY and CDR2 SYGVKD. V trimming: 10 bases; J trimming: 3 bases; junction bases outside the gene matches: 8.